This T cell receptor (beta chain) was recovered during a study of beta chain features in type 1 diabetes. TCRB transcripts that were expressed got sequenced, as all of the isolated RNA had been reverse transcribed. Sequencing used immunoSEQ multiplex PCR; TCRdb keeps in-frame clones, though not all of them. The sample holds fewer than 650,000 clones, roughly a sixth seen once. V shed 0 bases and J shed 8 bases, with 15 bases lying between them. The CDR3 runs to 15 residues. The germline V gene encodes CDR1 SGDLS and CDR2 YYNGEE. This TCR was recovered from a man aged 18-30 years in good health. The gene calls are TRBV9 and TRBJ1-5, with D perhaps matching TRBD1 (5 bases). The specimen was naive CD4+ T cells from blood. DNA for the CDR3: TGTGCCAGCAGCGTAGCGGGACGGCCCGAGGAGCCCCAGCATTTT. It codes for CASSVAGRPEEPQHF.